This T cell receptor (beta chain) was documented in a study of blood T cell repertoires in COVID-19. Study-level information: PBMCs, B-cell-depleted T cells, or T cells provided the cDNA or gDNA that made up the material.

Authors' data handling: Using reference gene primer amplification, nucleated cell counts were estimated. This table comes from immunoSEQ multiplex PCR, and its TCRdb copy is limited to in-frame clones, with some not included. Clone size and the V and J calls come from that table; the DNA yielded D and trimming. The table lists 40,000 to 50,000 clones, 89% of them singletons. The V and J ends lost 2 bases and 4 bases respectively, with 17 bases between them. CDR3 length equals 16 residues. Germline loops: CDR1 MNHEY, CDR2 SVGAGI. The material sequenced was peripheral blood. The chain has TRBV6-5 and TRBJ2-5; a possible D gene is TRBD2 (6 bases). This receptor was obtained from a human donor in a cohort sampled during active COVID-19. CDR3 protein: CASSYPGLPNRETQYF. The CDR3 bases are TGTGCCAGCAGTTACCCGGGACTCCCTAATAGAGAGACCCAGTACTTC.